The 11 T cell receptor beta chains below all came from one sample that was sequenced in a study of blood T cell repertoires in COVID-19. Only in-frame clones appear in the TCRdb table, and some are missing; sequencing was by immunoSEQ multiplex PCR. This table has over 100,000 clones, roughly nine tenths appearing once. The sample taken for sequencing was peripheral blood. The receptors originated from a man between 45 and 60 years old with active COVID-19.

V and J are TRBV19 and TRBJ1-6; TRBD1 agrees at 7 bases. In germline, CDR1 is LNHDA, CDR2 SQIVND (reference sequence). The CDR3 covers 14 residues. Trimming took 7 bases from V and 7 from J; bases not matched to a gene: 7. The CDR3 loop reads CASIPGGKNSPLHF. In DNA, the CDR3 is TGTGCCAGTATTCCAGGGGGGAAGAATTCACCCCTCCACTTT. Supplemented by reference TRBV19 and TRBJ1-6, the full variable domain reads DGGITQSPKYLFRKEGQNVTLSCEQNLNHDAMYWYRQDPGQGLRLIYYSQIVNDFQKGDIAEGYSVSREKKESFPLTVTSAQKNPTAFYLCASIPGGKNSPLHFGNGTRLTVT.

The V gene is TRBV9, the J gene TRBJ1-2; 8 bases line up with TRBD1. Germline CDR1 and CDR2: SGDLS and YYNGEE. The ends lost 1 base at V and 8 bases at J; junction bases unmatched: 16. CDR3 size: 17 residues. The CDR3 loop reads CASSVTGQDNGRGGYTF. The CDR3 DNA reads as TGTGCCAGCAGCGTAACGGGACAGGATAATGGTCGAGGAGGCTACACCTTC. The full variable domain, with the rest looked up from reference TRBV9 and TRBJ1-2, is DSGVTQTPKHLITATGQRVTLRCSPRSGDLSVYWYQQSLDQGLQFLIQYYNGEERAKGNILERFSAQQFPDLHSELNLSSLELGDSALYFCASSVTGQDNGRGGYTFGSGTRLTVV.

The J gene is TRBJ1-1, the V gene TRBV5-1; no definite D call. Trimming removed 0 bases at V and 5 bases at J, with 11 bases between. CDR1 is SGHRS, CDR2 YFSETQ, per germline. CDR3 length equals 14 residues. This CDR3 reads CASSLAASRTEAFF. The CDR3 coding sequence is TGCGCCAGCAGCTTGGCCGCAAGCCGGACTGAAGCTTTCTTT. The complete variable domain, with remaining parts taken from reference TRBV5-1 and TRBJ1-1, reads KAGVTQTPRYLIKTRGQQVTLSCSPISGHRSVSWYQQTPGQGLQFLFEYFSETQRNKGNFPGRFSGRQFSNSRSEMNVSTLELGDSALYLCASSLAASRTEAFFGQGTRLTVV.

The chain uses TRBV19 and TRBJ2-3, with TRBD1 identical over 7 bases. This CDR3 has 14 amino acids. J gave up 5 bases and V 9 bases, and 11 bases lay outside the gene matches. The germline V gene encodes CDR1 LNHDA and CDR2 SQIVND (reference sequence). The CDR3: CASQVDRVGDTQYF. The CDR3 DNA is TGTGCCAGCCAGGTTGACAGGGTAGGAGATACGCAGTATTTT.

The rearrangement joins TRBV6-5 to TRBJ1-2, with 9 bases matching TRBD1. Unmatched junction bases numbered 15, after V lost 5 bases and J lost 11 bases. The CDR3 extends over 15 amino acids. Germline CDR1 is MNHEY and CDR2 is SVGAGI. DNA for the CDR3: TGTGCCAGCAGTACGTGGAACCGGGACAGGGAAGGGTACACCTTC. Its translation is CASSTWNRDREGYTF.

The rearrangement links TRBV11-3 to TRBJ2-3; D unclear. V was cut by 5 bases and J by 1 base, with 7 bases left in between. CDR3 size: 13 residues. From germline, CDR1 is SGHNT and CDR2 YENEEA. CDR3 sequence: CASSPEGTDTQYF. In DNA form, the CDR3 reads TGTGCCAGCAGCCCCGAGGGCACAGATACGCAGTATTTT. The full variable domain, with the rest looked up from reference TRBV11-3 and TRBJ2-3, is EAGVVQSPRYKIIEKKQPVAFWCNPISGHNTLYWYLQNLGQGPELLIRYENEEAVDDSQLPKDRFSAERLKGVDSTLKIQPAELGDSAVYLCASSPEGTDTQYFGPGTRLTVL.

The genes are TRBV23-1 and TRBJ2-7; 7 nucleotides line up with TRBD1. TRBV23-1 is designated an ORF whose function remains uncertain. V gave up 1 base and J gave up 2 bases; unmatched junction bases: 2. The CDR3 has 14 residues. The CDR3 nucleotides read TGCGCCAGCAGTCAATGGGACAGACCCTACGAGCAGTACTTC. Its translation is CASSQWDRPYEQYF.

The chain employs TRBV7-2 and TRBJ1-1, with TRBD1 matching 9 bases. The V segment lost 2 bases and the J segment 9 bases; nucleotides outside the gene matches: 7. Germline CDR1 and CDR2: SGHTA and FQGNSA. This CDR3 has 14 amino acids. DNA of the CDR3: TGTGCCAGCAGCTTATCCGCACAGGGGGCGAAAGCTTTCTTT. Its translation is CASSLSAQGAKAFF.

The DNA for the CDR3 is TGTGCCAGCAGCCGGGACAGGGGGATTTCCTACGAGCAGTACTTC. This encodes CASSRDRGISYEQYF. The chain combines TRBV5-4 with TRBJ2-7; 11 nucleotides agree with TRBD1. This CDR3 is built from 15 residues. J lost 1 base, V lost 4 bases, and 4 bases had no gene match. The germline gives CDR1 SGHNT, CDR2 YYREEE (reference sequence).

V usage is TRBV6-6 and J usage is TRBJ1-2; D might be TRBD1 (5 bases). Trimming removed 5 bases from V and 2 bases from J, with 21 bases in between. The CDR3 loop spans 17 amino acids. CDR1 and CDR2 (germline): MNHNY, SVGAGI (reference sequence). CDR3 nucleotides: TGTGCCAGCAGTCCCCGGGTTTGGCTGGCAGGGAACTATGGCTACACCTTC. Protein product: CASSPRVWLAGNYGYTF.

This clone was seen only once. The chain couples TRBV4-2 to TRBJ2-1; 9 nucleotides align to TRBD2. The CDR3 has 19 amino acids. The V gene end was trimmed by 0 bases and the J gene end by 5 bases; junction bases not matched to a gene: 14. Looked up from germline, CDR1 is LGHNA and CDR2 is YNFKEQ. This chain's CDR3 is CASSQDPAGGLGVDNEQFF. The CDR3 DNA reads TGTGCCAGCAGCCAAGATCCCGCGGGGGGGCTAGGGGTAGACAATGAGCAGTTCTTC.